The 29 T cell receptor beta chains below all came from one sample that was sequenced in a study of T cells after yellow fever vaccination. TCRdb recomputed calls from the 5' RACE reads with MiXCR, one row per CDR3 protein. This table holds 300,000 to 350,000 distinct CDR3 sequences, over 3.5% found once. The sample here was PBMCs, taken 15 days after the yellow fever booster vaccination. The origin of the receptors is a man in his late teens or twenties who received the YFV17D yellow fever vaccine.

This clonotype was found a few times. The V and J genes are TRBV25-1 and TRBJ1-2; D ambiguous. The V gene's germline CDR1 is MGHDK and CDR2 SYGVNS. The CDR3 is made up of 13 amino acids. Trimming pared 1 base from V and 8 bases from J, leaving 11 bases between. This CDR3 is CASSELDRPGYTF. The CDR3 region has the DNA TGTGCCAGCAGTGAATTAGACCGCCCCGGCTACACCTTC.

This clonotype was counted only a few times. V usage is TRBV4-2 and J usage is TRBJ2-7; 11 bases match TRBD1. The J segment lost 4 bases and the V segment lost 8 bases, leaving 4 bases of the junction unmatched. The CDR3 sequence is 13 residues long. The germline gives CDR1 LGHNA, CDR2 YNFKEQ. The CDR3 reads CASADRGRYEQYF. The CDR3, as DNA: TGTGCCAGCGCGGACAGGGGGCGGTACGAGCAGTACTTC.

This clonotype has more than one count but fewer than ten. CDR3 amino acids: CASSIQSSGANVLTF. Here the CDR3 DNA reads TGTGCCAGCAGCATCCAGAGCTCTGGGGCCAACGTCCTGACTTTC. V usage is TRBV9 and J usage is TRBJ2-6, with D hard to call. CDR1 is SGDLS, CDR2 YYNGEE, per germline. This CDR3 contains 15 residues. The V gene lost 4 bases and the J gene lost 0 bases, with 8 bases spanning the gap.

This clonotype was seen ten or more times. V and J are TRBV6-6 and TRBJ1-5, with 8 bases aligning to TRBD1. This CDR3 is 15 amino acids long. V lost 6 bases, J lost 5 bases, and 9 bases stayed unmatched. The germline CDR1 and CDR2 sequences are MNHNY and SVGAGI (reference sequence). CDR3 residues: CASSSRAGGYQPQHF. The CDR3 bases are TGTGCCAGCAGCTCCCGGGCAGGGGGCTATCAGCCCCAGCATTTT.

This clonotype was recorded many times. The CDR3 coding sequence is TGTGCCAGCAGCTTATTCCCGCGAGGGGCCAACACTGAAGCTTTCTTT. Residues: CASSLFPRGANTEAFF. The V gene is TRBV7-6, the J gene TRBJ1-1; TRBD1 is a possible D gene (5 bases). This CDR3 has 16 amino acids. Trimming left V 2 bases short and J 2 bases short, with 15 bases between. Germline V lookup: CDR1 SGHVS, CDR2 FNYEAQ.

To note about this clonotype: This could be a read error, since a much larger clone is one nucleotide away. V usage is TRBV7-2 and J usage is TRBJ2-5; D is unclear. Germline values: CDR1 SGHTA, CDR2 FQGNSA. This CDR3 comprises 12 residues. The CDR3 spells CDSSLDLETQYF. CDR3 DNA sequence: TGTGACAGCAGCTTAGATTTGGAGACCCAGTACTTC.

The sample holds many counts of this clonotype. The genes are TRBV11-3 and TRBJ2-1; D remains unclear. V lost 1 base and J 4 bases, leaving 2 bases between the germline ends. In germline, CDR1 is SGHNT, CDR2 YENEEA. The CDR3 has 12 amino acids. CDR3: CASSLGYNEQFF. The CDR3 DNA reads as TGTGCCAGCAGCTTAGGGTACAATGAGCAGTTCTTC.

This clonotype has a count of ten or more. The chain couples TRBV6-2 or TRBV6-3 to TRBJ2-4; possibly TRBD2 for D (6 bases). Deletions cut 2 bases from V and 11 bases from J, with 16 bases between. In germline, CDR1 is MNHEY, CDR2 SVGEGT. The CDR3 sequence is 14 residues long. The CDR3 is CASSYGTLGWLQYF. CDR3 coding DNA: TGTGCCAGCAGTTACGGGACTCTGGGTTGGCTTCAGTACTTC.

This clonotype was observed a handful of times. The chain joins TRBV20-1 to TRBJ1-3, with D unresolved. This CDR3 comprises 14 residues. Trimming shortened V by 2 bases and J by 1 base, and 9 bases separated the two germline ends. Germline V gene lookup returns CDR1 DFQATT and CDR2 SNEGSKA (reference sequence). The CDR3 coding sequence is TGCAGTGCTAGATTACGGGCTTCTGGAAACACCATATATTTT. Translating gives CSARLRASGNTIYF.

This clonotype was counted at least ten times. The CDR3 sequence: CASSYVAGPFGYTF. In nucleotides, the CDR3 is TGTGCCAGCAGTTACGTCGCCGGACCTTTTGGCTACACCTTC. This rearrangement joins TRBV6-2 or TRBV6-3 to TRBJ1-2; no clear D gene. Trimming removed 2 bases from V and 7 bases from J, with 14 bases in between. Per the germline V gene, CDR1 is MNHEY and CDR2 is SVGEGT. This CDR3 comprises 14 residues.

This clonotype was seen a few times. This sequence joins TRBV4-3 and TRBJ2-2; the D gene is possibly TRBD1 (6 bases). Germline assignment: CDR1 LGHNA and CDR2 YSLEER. Trimming removed 0 bases from V and 4 bases from J, with 12 bases in between. The length of the CDR3 is 16 residues. The CDR3 region is CASSQDPSGATGELFF. CDR3 sequence (DNA): TGCGCCAGCAGCCAAGACCCCTCAGGGGCCACCGGGGAGCTGTTTTTT.

This clonotype showed up many times. The chain combines TRBV27 with TRBJ2-7; 7 bases are a match to TRBD2. After removal of 2 bases from V and 4 bases from J, the junction contained 2 bases not matched to a gene. Per germline, CDR1 MNHEY and CDR2 SMNVEV (reference sequence). CDR3 length equals 13 residues. CDR3 residues: CASSLMGGYEQYV. The CDR3 DNA is TGTGCCAGCAGTTTAATGGGGGGGTACGAGCAGTACGTC.

This clonotype was recorded at least ten times. This chain uses TRBV12-3 or TRBV12-4 with TRBJ1-3; D ambiguous. This CDR3 spans 13 amino acids. The V end lost 7 bases, the J end lost 8 bases, and 15 bases lay between the germline ends. CDR3 nucleotide sequence: TGTGCCAGCACCCTGACCAACTCGGACACCATATATTTT. It is translated as CASTLTNSDTIYF.

In its sample, this clonotype was seen a few times. The chain joins TRBV19 to TRBJ2-7; 8 bases map to TRBD2. V lost 2 bases to trimming and J lost 4 bases; unmatched junction nucleotides: 7. CDR3 size: 15 residues. Looked up from germline, CDR1 is LNHDA and CDR2 is SQIVND (reference sequence). Here the CDR3 DNA reads TGTGCCAGTAGTATATTCGTAGCGGGGCCTTACGAGCAGTACTTC. Its protein is CASSIFVAGPYEQYF.

This clonotype was counted between two and nine times. The chain carries TRBV29-1 and TRBJ1-1, with D possibly matching TRBD1 (5 bases). Germline V gives CDR1 SQVTM, CDR2 ANQGSEA. Deletions cut 6 bases from V and 5 bases from J, with 19 bases between. The CDR3 loop spans 14 amino acids. This CDR3 is CSVGLYRLSTEAFF. CDR3 DNA sequence: TGCAGCGTCGGATTATACAGGTTATCGACTGAAGCTTTCTTT. The entire variable domain, with the rest obtained from reference TRBV29-1 and TRBJ1-1, is as follows: SAVISQKPSRDICQRGTSLTIQCQVDSQVTMMFWYRQQPGQSLTLIATANQGSEATYESGFVIDKFPISRPNLTFSTLTVSNMSPEDSSIYLCSVGLYRLSTEAFFGQGTRLTVV.

This clonotype was seen a handful of times. The chain links TRBV29-1 to TRBJ2-5; D uncertain. Germline V gene data show CDR1 as SQVTM and CDR2 as ANQGSEA. V lost 5 bases to trimming and J lost 4 bases, with 8 bases between them. CDR3 size: 11 residues. CDR3 sequence (DNA): TGCAGCGTTCGGACCGGAGAGACCCAGTACTTC. Translation gives CSVRTGETQYF.

The genes are TRBV4-1 and TRBJ2-3, with 13 bases identical to TRBD2. The germline CDR1 and CDR2 sequences are MGHRA and YSYEKL. V gave up 3 bases and J gave up 1 base; unmatched junction bases: 4. This CDR3 has 17 residues. The CDR3: CASSQWTSGGGTDTQYF. CDR3 nucleotide sequence: TGCGCCAGCAGCCAGTGGACTAGCGGGGGAGGCACAGATACGCAGTATTTT.

This clonotype was found a few times. The chain has TRBV28 and TRBJ2-3, with 7 bases fitting TRBD1. CDR1 is MDHEN, CDR2 SYDVKM, per germline. The ends lost 6 bases at V and 4 bases at J; junction bases unmatched: 10. CDR3 length: 15 amino acids. CDR3 sequence (DNA): TGTGCCAGCAGGAGTCACAGGGGAGTGTCAGATACGCAGTATTTT. Amino acid sequence: CASRSHRGVSDTQYF.

This rearrangement joins TRBV7-2 to TRBJ2-2; D remains ambiguous. Germline V gene lookup returns CDR1 SGHTA and CDR2 FQGNSA. Deletions cut 1 base from V and 16 bases from J, with 22 bases between. The CDR3 runs 15 residues. CDR3 in DNA: TGTGCCAGCAGCTTAGTGGGCGGACCGTCCGTGACTGCGTTTTTT. It is translated as CASSLVGGPSVTAFF. Drawing the rest from reference TRBV7-2 and TRBJ2-2, the complete variable domain is GAGVSQSPSNKVTEKGKDVELRCDPISGHTALYWYRQSLGQGLEFLIYFQGNSAPDKSGLPSDRFSAERTGGSVSTLTIQRTQQEDSAVYLCASSLVGGPSVTAFFGEGSRLTVL.

This clonotype was observed at least ten times. The rearrangement joins TRBV4-1 to TRBJ1-1; no firm D call. CDR3 length: 13 amino acids. V lost 1 base to trimming and J lost 8 bases, with 11 bases between them. Germline V gene data show CDR1 as MGHRA and CDR2 as YSYEKL. The CDR3 protein is CASSQVGQEEAFF. As DNA, the CDR3 is TGCGCCAGCAGCCAAGTAGGGCAGGAGGAAGCTTTCTTT.

This clonotype was recorded many times. This rearrangement joins TRBV24-1 to TRBJ2-7, with 9 bases matching TRBD1. Per the germline V gene, CDR1 is KGHDR and CDR2 is SFDVKD. Trimming at V came to 7 bases and at J to 7 bases, leaving 7 bases not matched to a gene. CDR3 size: 13 residues. As DNA, the CDR3 is TGTGCCACCAGGCCGGGACAGGGACGAGAGCAGTACGTC. Its protein is CATRPGQGREQYV.

This clonotype has only a few counts. CDR3 residues: CSASVSGGGTDTQYF. CDR3 nucleotide sequence: TGCAGTGCTAGCGTAAGCGGGGGGGGCACAGATACGCAGTATTTT. The J gene is TRBJ2-3, the V gene TRBV20-1; 10 bases map to TRBD2. In germline, CDR1 is DFQATT, CDR2 SNEGSKA (reference sequence). CDR3 size: 15 residues. V trimming: 3 bases; J trimming: 1 base; junction bases outside the gene matches: 4.

The rearrangement uses TRBV9 and TRBJ2-6; D ambiguous. Germline V gene data show CDR1 as SGDLS and CDR2 as YYNGEE. The CDR3 sequence is 15 residues long. V was clipped by 0 bases and J by 13 bases, with 17 bases between them. CDR3 coding DNA: TGTGCCAGCAGCGTAGCTACGGAATACGCCTGGGTCCTGACTTTC. It is translated as CASSVATEYAWVLTF.

This clonotype turned up a few times. The chain employs TRBV2 and TRBJ2-1; D is possibly TRBD1 or TRBD2 (5 bases each). CDR3 size: 16 residues. In germline, CDR1 is SNHLY, CDR2 FYNNEI. With 6 bases removed from V and 4 bases from J, the gap between germline ends came to 19 bases. The CDR3 DNA follows: TGTGCCAGCAGCAGCTGGACTGGGGGTGGGTACAATGAGCAGTTCTTC. It translates to CASSSWTGGGYNEQFF. Using reference TRBV2 and TRBJ2-1 for the parts outside the CDR3, the full variable domain is EPEVTQTPSHQVTQMGQEVILRCVPISNHLYFYWYRQILGQKVEFLVSFYNNEISEKSEIFDDQFSVERPDGSNFTLKIRSTKLEDSAMYFCASSSWTGGGYNEQFFGPGTRLTVL.

This clonotype was seen at least ten times. V is TRBV20-1 and J is TRBJ2-5; D possibly corresponds to TRBD2 (6 bases). Per germline, CDR1 DFQATT and CDR2 SNEGSKA (reference sequence). The CDR3 length is 14 residues. V shed 6 bases and J shed 3 bases, with 17 bases lying between them. Here the CDR3 reads CSAAGAGLEETQYF. CDR3 DNA sequence: TGCAGTGCAGCTGGGGCGGGGCTCGAAGAGACCCAGTACTTC.

This clonotype was detected a few times. J is TRBJ1-1 and V is TRBV21-1; the table's D call, TRBD1, was not checked against the DNA. TRBV21-1 is assigned pseudogene status. The CDR3 sequence is 15 residues long. The CDR3 here is CASSKPPWLGTEAFF. For the CDR3, the DNA is TGTGCCAGCAGCAAACCCCCCTGGTTGGGGACTGAAGCTTTCTTT.

This clonotype has a handful of counts. The chain combines TRBV7-2 with TRBJ2-3, with D possibly matching TRBD2 (6 bases). Germline V gives CDR1 SGHTA, CDR2 FQGNSA. There are 16 residues in the CDR3. The V and J ends lost 0 bases and 5 bases respectively, with 15 bases between them. CDR3 nucleotides: TGTGCCAGCAGCTTAGCCGTTGGGGCCGGGGGAGATACGCAGTATTTT. This sequence encodes CASSLAVGAGGDTQYF.

This clonotype was seen many times. This rearrangement joins TRBV14 to TRBJ2-4; 8 positions agree with TRBD1. CDR3 size: 13 residues. Germline lookup yields CDR1 SGHDN and CDR2 FVKESK. Trimming took 8 bases from V and 0 from J; bases not matched to a gene: 0. The CDR3 sequence: CASGQGAKNIQYF. The CDR3 nucleotides are TGTGCCAGCGGACAGGGAGCCAAAAACATTCAGTACTTC.

The CDR3 region is CASSRDSSNSPLHF. The CDR3 region has the DNA TGTGCCAGCAGCAGGGACAGTTCAAATTCACCCCTCCACTTT. The genes are TRBV25-1 and TRBJ1-6; 7 bases match TRBD1. The CDR3 is 14 residues long. V shed 6 bases, J shed 7 bases, and the junction held 6 bases outside the gene matches. Germline V lookup: CDR1 MGHDK, CDR2 SYGVNS.